This entry describes one TCR beta chain. The sample comes from a study of cytomegalovirus exposure and HLA in healthy donors. This PCR relied on a set of 60 Vbeta primers and 13 Jbeta primers. Produced via immunoSEQ multiplex PCR; TCRdb's table is partial and in-frame only. In the table there are 150,000 to 200,000 clones, over 80% of which are singletons. The junction had 11 bases not matched to a gene; V was cut back by 3 bases and J by 6 bases. CDR1 and CDR2 from the germline V gene are KGHSH and LQKENI. This CDR3 comprises 17 residues. Donors consisted of healthy bone marrow donors. Each donor was nominally healthy when sampled (though unrecorded immune exposures were likely).

The receptor was isolated from a male donor in good health and CMV-seropositive. The chain combines TRBV18 with TRBJ1-4, with 9 bases matching TRBD1. Sequenced sample: PBMCs. The CDR3 here is CASSPVPGQGQHEKLFF. CDR3 DNA sequence: TGTGCCAGCTCACCCGTCCCGGGACAGGGCCAACATGAAAAACTGTTTTTT.